The 11 T cell receptor beta chains below all came from one sample that was sequenced in a study of cytomegalovirus exposure and HLA in healthy donors (dated by TCRdb to 2017 to 2019). Library preparation employed the immunoSEQ multiplex PCR assay. A mixture of 60 forward primers for TCR Vbeta segments and 13 reverse primers for TCR Jbeta segments was used in the multiplex PCR. TCRdb retrieved this table from immuneACCESS and kept in-frame rearrangements only. Not all clones are present; in checked studies, unresolved V genes account for under half, and no reason is known for the remainder. Within this sample are tens of thousands of clones, with approximately 80% of them counted one time only. Over 2.5% of the sample belongs to the ten largest clones. What was sequenced was PBMCs. These receptors were obtained from a woman aged 25 to 45 in good health and CMV-seronegative.

The chain links TRBV11-3 to TRBJ2-5; 8 positions agree with TRBD1. This CDR3 has 16 amino acids. V trimming: 5 bases; J trimming: 3 bases; junction bases outside the gene matches: 11. The V gene's germline CDR1 is SGHNT and CDR2 YENEEA. The CDR3 is CASSPYNRGKEETQYF. The CDR3 DNA reads TGTGCCAGCAGCCCCTACAACAGGGGGAAGGAAGAGACCCAGTACTTC.

The V and J genes are TRBV4-2 and TRBJ1-6; D remains unclear. Trimming cost V 1 base and J 10 bases, with 14 bases left between them. The CDR3 spans 15 residues. Per germline, CDR1 LGHNA and CDR2 YNFKEQ. CDR3 in amino acids: CASSQGMASGSPLHF. As DNA, the CDR3 is TGTGCCAGCAGCCAAGGGATGGCTTCGGGGTCACCCCTCCACTTT.

CDR3 sequence: CASTQQVLSYEQYF. The CDR3 DNA is TGTGCCAGCACCCAACAGGTTCTCTCCTACGAGCAGTACTTC. The V call is TRBV7-2, the J call TRBJ2-7; possibly TRBD1 for D (5 bases). Germline V CDR1 and CDR2: SGHTA, FQGNSA. Trimming removed 7 bases at V and 0 bases at J, with 13 bases between. The CDR3 has 14 amino acids.

J is TRBJ2-1 and V is TRBV27; D remains ambiguous. The V and J ends lost 0 bases and 3 bases respectively, with 9 bases between them. The CDR3 has 15 residues. Germline loops: CDR1 MNHEY, CDR2 SMNVEV (reference sequence). CDR3 in amino acids: CASSLSGLGYNEQFF. CDR3 in DNA: TGTGCCAGCAGTTTATCTGGGCTTGGCTACAATGAGCAGTTCTTC.

The chain carries TRBV11-2 and TRBJ1-4; D is ambiguous. CDR1 and CDR2 from the germline V gene are SGHAT and FQNNGV. CDR3 length equals 13 residues. Trimming took 1 base from V and 7 from J, leaving 7 bases between them. The CDR3 here is CASSLARGEKLFF. CDR3 bases: TGTGCCAGCAGCTTAGCTCGGGGTGAAAAACTGTTTTTT.

The chain recombines TRBV7-6 with TRBJ1-6, with D uncertain. This CDR3 has 14 residues. The germline V gene encodes CDR1 SGHVS and CDR2 FNYEAQ. Trimming cost V 10 bases and J 9 bases, with 19 bases left between them. The CDR3 nucleotides read TGTGCCACCGCCCCCAACAACGAGGCTTCACCCCTCCACTTT. Its protein product is CATAPNNEASPLHF.

The chain uses TRBV9 and TRBJ1-1, with D perhaps TRBD1 (6 bases). Germline V gene data show CDR1 as SGDLS and CDR2 as YYNGEE. The V gene lost 0 bases and the J gene lost 0 bases, with 9 bases spanning the gap. CDR3 length: 15 amino acids. The CDR3 bases are TGTGCCAGCAGCGTAGGCGGGGGGCTGAACACTGAAGCTTTCTTT. Protein product: CASSVGGGLNTEAFF.

The sample holds a few counts of this clone. The chain carries TRBV19 and TRBJ2-3, with no clear D. Germline assignment: CDR1 LNHDA and CDR2 SQIVND (reference sequence). Trimming shortened V by 5 bases and J by 6 bases, and 12 bases separated the two germline ends. The CDR3 sequence is 13 residues long. Written as DNA, the CDR3 is TGTGCCAGTAGTTTTAGCCTCGTGGATACGCAGTATTTT. It translates to CASSFSLVDTQYF.

The V call is TRBV11-2, the J call TRBJ2-7; D is ambiguous. CDR3 length: 16 amino acids. CDR1 is SGHAT, CDR2 FQNNGV, per germline. The V end was cut by 5 bases, the J end by 3 bases, with 20 bases between. CDR3 bases: TGTGCCAGCAGCCAAGAGGATTCACGGCGAAACTACGAGCAGTACTTC. Its translation: CASSQEDSRRNYEQYF. The variable domain in full, completed from reference TRBV11-2 and TRBJ2-7, reads EAGVAQSPRYKIIEKRQSVAFWCNPISGHATLYWYQQILGQGPKLLIQFQNNGVVDDSQLPKDRFSAERLKGVDSTLKIQPAKLEDSAVYLCASSQEDSRRNYEQYFGPGTRLTVT.

The chain has TRBV28 and TRBJ1-2, with 8 positions matching TRBD1. CDR1 is MDHEN and CDR2 is SYDVKM in the germline V gene. V shed 4 bases, J shed 7 bases, and the junction held 2 bases outside the gene matches. This CDR3 is built from 12 residues. Written as DNA, the CDR3 is TGTGCCAGCAGTTCGGACAGGGTTGGCTACACCTTC. It encodes CASSSDRVGYTF.

CDR3 loop: CASSLGTGNQPQHF. CDR3 sequence (DNA): TGTGCCAGCAGCTTAGGGACAGGGAATCAGCCCCAGCATTTT. V gene TRBV7-2 combines with J gene TRBJ1-5, with TRBD1 identical over 8 bases. The V gene end was trimmed by 1 base and the J gene end by 4 bases; junction bases not matched to a gene: 0. Germline assignment: CDR1 SGHTA and CDR2 FQGNSA. CDR3 size: 14 residues. Looking up the rest from reference TRBV7-2 and TRBJ1-5 gives the full variable domain: GAGVSQSPSNKVTEKGKDVELRCDPISGHTALYWYRQSLGQGLEFLIYFQGNSAPDKSGLPSDRFSAERTGGSVSTLTIQRTQQEDSAVYLCASSLGTGNQPQHFGDGTRLSIL.